This T cell receptor beta chain was captured by sequencing in a study of cytomegalovirus exposure and HLA in healthy donors. Study observations and caveats: A later analysis reportedly found fewer N-insertions in an Asian-associated ancestry cluster than the approximately 700-donor mean.

Details on this clone: Its antigen is undetermined.

With 4 bases removed from V and 7 bases from J, the gap between germline ends came to 17 bases. Germline CDR1 and CDR2: SGHTA and FQGNSA. The CDR3 is 15 amino acids. This PCR relied on a set of 60 Vbeta primers and 13 Jbeta primers. TCRdb's copy holds only in-frame clones and misses some; the assay was immunoSEQ multiplex PCR. The sample shows about 130,000 clones, approximately 10% of them seen only once. The sequence was obtained from a woman aged 40 to 49 in good health and CMV-seropositive. The rearrangement links TRBV7-2 to TRBJ2-1; D is perhaps TRBD2 (7 bases). The sequenced sample consisted of PBMCs. The CDR3 DNA follows: TGTGCCAGCAGCTCCTGGACTAGGGGGAGGAATGAGCAGTTCTTC. It translates to CASSSWTRGRNEQFF.